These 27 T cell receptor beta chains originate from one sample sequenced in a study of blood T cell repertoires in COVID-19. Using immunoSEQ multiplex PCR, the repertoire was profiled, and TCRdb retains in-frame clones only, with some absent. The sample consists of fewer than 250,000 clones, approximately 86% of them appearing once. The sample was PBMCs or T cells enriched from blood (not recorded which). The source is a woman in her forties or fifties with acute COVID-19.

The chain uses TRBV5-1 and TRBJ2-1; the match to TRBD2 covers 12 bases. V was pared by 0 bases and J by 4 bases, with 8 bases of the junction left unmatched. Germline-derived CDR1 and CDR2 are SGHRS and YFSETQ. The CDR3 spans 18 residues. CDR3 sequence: CASSLGLAGEGGYNEQFF. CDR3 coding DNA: TGCGCCAGCAGCTTGGGACTAGCGGGAGAAGGTGGGTACAATGAGCAGTTCTTC. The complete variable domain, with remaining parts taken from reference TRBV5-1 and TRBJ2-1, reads KAGVTQTPRYLIKTRGQQVTLSCSPISGHRSVSWYQQTPGQGLQFLFEYFSETQRNKGNFPGRFSGRQFSNSRSEMNVSTLELGDSALYLCASSLGLAGEGGYNEQFFGPGTRLTVL.

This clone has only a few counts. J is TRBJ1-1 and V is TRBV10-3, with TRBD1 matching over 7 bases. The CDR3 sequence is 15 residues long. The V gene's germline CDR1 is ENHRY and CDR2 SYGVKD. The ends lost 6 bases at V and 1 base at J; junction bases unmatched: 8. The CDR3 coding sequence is TGTGCCATCAGGACCCAGGGGGGAGGGAACACTGAAGCTTTCTTT. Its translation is CAIRTQGGGNTEAFF.

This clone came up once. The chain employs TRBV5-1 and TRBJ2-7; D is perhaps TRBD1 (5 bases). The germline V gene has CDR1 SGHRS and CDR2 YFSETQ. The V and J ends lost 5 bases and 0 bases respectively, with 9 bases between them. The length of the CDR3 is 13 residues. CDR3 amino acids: CASSEDNSYEQYF. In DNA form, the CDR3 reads TGCGCCAGCAGTGAGGACAACTCCTACGAGCAGTACTTC.

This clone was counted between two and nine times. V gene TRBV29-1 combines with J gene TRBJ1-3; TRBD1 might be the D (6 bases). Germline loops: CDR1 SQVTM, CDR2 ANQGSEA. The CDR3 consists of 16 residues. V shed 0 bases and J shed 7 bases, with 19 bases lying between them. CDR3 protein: CSVEDGAGGRGNTIYF. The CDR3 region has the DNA TGCAGCGTTGAAGATGGTGCGGGGGGCAGGGGCAACACCATATATTTT.

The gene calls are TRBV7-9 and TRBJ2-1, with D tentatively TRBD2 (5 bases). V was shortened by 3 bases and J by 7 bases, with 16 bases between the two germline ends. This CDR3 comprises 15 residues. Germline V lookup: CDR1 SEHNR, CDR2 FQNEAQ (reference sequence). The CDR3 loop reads CASSFQISAGNEQFF. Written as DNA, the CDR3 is TGTGCCAGCAGCTTTCAAATTAGCGCGGGTAATGAGCAGTTCTTC.

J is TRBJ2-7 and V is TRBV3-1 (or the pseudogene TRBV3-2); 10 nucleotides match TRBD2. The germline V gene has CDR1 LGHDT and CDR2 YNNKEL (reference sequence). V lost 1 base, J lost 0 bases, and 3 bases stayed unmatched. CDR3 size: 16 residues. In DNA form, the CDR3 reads TGTGCCAGCAGCCAAGTCACTAGCGGGGTCTCCTACGAGCAGTACTTC. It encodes CASSQVTSGVSYEQYF.

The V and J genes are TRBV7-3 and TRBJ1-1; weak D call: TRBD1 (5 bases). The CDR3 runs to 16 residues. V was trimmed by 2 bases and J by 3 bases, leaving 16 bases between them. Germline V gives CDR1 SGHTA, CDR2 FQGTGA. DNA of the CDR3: TGTGCCAGCAGCTTATATGTGGAGGGGAAGGACACTGAAGCTTTCTTT. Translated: CASSLYVEGKDTEAFF.

The CDR3 region has the DNA TGCGCCAGCAGTTATAACCGGGACAGCGGCTTTGATTTCTTT. This sequence encodes CASSYNRDSGFDFF. The chain links TRBV5-1 to TRBJ1-1; 7 bases agree with TRBD1. The CDR3 totals 14 residues. CDR1 is SGHRS, CDR2 YFSETQ, per germline. The J segment lost 13 bases and the V segment lost 5 bases, leaving 17 bases of the junction unmatched.

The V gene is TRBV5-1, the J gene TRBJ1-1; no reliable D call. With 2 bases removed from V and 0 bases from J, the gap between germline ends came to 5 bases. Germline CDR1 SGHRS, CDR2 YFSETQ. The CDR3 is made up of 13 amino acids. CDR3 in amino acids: CASSFSMNTEAFF. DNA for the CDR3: TGCGCCAGCAGCTTTTCCATGAACACTGAAGCTTTCTTT. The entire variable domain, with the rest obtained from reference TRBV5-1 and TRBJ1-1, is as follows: KAGVTQTPRYLIKTRGQQVTLSCSPISGHRSVSWYQQTPGQGLQFLFEYFSETQRNKGNFPGRFSGRQFSNSRSEMNVSTLELGDSALYLCASSFSMNTEAFFGQGTRLTVV.

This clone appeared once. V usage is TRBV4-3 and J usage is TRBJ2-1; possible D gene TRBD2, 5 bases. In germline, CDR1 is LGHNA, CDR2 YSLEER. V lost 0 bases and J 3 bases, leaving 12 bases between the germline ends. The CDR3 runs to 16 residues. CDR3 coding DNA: TGCGCCAGCAGCCAAGAAGGAGGCAGGCTCTACAATGAGCAGTTCTTC. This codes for CASSQEGGRLYNEQFF.

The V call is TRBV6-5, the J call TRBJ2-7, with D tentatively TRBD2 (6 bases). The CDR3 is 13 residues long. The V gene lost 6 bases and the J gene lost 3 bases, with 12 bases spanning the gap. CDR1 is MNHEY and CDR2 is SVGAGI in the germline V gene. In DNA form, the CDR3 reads TGTGCCAGCAGGTCGGAGGGCGGCTACGAGCAGTACTTC. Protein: CASRSEGGYEQYF.

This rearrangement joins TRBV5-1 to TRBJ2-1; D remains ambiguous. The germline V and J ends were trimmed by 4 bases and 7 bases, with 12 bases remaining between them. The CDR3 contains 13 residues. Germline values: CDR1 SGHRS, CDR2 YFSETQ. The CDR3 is CASSLPGRNEQFF. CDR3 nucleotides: TGCGCCAGCAGCCTTCCAGGTCGGAATGAGCAGTTCTTC.

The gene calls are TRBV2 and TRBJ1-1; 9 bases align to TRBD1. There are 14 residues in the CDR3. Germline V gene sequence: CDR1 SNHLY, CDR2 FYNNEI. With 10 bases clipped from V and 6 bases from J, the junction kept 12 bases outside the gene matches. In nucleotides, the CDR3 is TGTGCCATGACCACAGGGGGCGTTTCATCTGAAGCTTTCTTT. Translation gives CAMTTGGVSSEAFF.

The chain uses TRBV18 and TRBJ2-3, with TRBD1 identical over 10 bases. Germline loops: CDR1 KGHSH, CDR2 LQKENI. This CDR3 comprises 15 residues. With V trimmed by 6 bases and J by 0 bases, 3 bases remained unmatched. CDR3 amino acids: CASSSGQGSTDTQYF. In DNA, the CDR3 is TGTGCCAGCTCGTCGGGACAGGGGAGCACAGATACGCAGTATTTT.

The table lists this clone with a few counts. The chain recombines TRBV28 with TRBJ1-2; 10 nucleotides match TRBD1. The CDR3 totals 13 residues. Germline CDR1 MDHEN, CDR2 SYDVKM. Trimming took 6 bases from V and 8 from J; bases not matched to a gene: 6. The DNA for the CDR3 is TGTGCCAGCAGCACGGGACAGGGGAAGGGCTACACCTTC. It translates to CASSTGQGKGYTF.

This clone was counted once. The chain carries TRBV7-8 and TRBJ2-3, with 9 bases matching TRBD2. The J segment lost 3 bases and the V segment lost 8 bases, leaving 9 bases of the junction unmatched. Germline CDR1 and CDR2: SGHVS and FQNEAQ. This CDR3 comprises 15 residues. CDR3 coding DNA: TGTGCCAGCCGGTGGCGGGGGGGTGAAACAGATACGCAGTATTTT. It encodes CASRWRGGETDTQYF.

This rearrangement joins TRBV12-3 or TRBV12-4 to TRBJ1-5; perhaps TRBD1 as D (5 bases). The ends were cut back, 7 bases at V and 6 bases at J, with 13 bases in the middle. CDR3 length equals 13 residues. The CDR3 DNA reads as TGTGCCAGCAACGTAGACAGTACTCAGCCCCAGCATTTT. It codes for CASNVDSTQPQHF.

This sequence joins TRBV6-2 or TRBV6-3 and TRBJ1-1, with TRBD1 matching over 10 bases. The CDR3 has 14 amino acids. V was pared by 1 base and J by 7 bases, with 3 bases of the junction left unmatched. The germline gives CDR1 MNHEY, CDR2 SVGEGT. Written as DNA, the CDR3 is TGTGCCAGCAGTTACTTGACAGGGGGCCGTGAAGCTTTCTTT. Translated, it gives CASSYLTGGREAFF.

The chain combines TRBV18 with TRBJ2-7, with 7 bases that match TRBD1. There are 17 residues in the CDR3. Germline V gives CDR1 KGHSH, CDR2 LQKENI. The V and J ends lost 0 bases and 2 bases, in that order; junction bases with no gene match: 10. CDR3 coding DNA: TGTGCCAGCTCACCACCCCAGACAGGGCCCTCCACCTACGAGCAGTACTTC. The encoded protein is CASSPPQTGPSTYEQYF. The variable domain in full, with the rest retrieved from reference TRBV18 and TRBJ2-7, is NAGVMQNPRHLVRRRGQEARLRCSPMKGHSHVYWYRQLPEEGLKFMVYLQKENIIDESGMPKERFSAEFPKEGPSILRIQQVVRGDSAAYFCASSPPQTGPSTYEQYFGPGTRLTVT.

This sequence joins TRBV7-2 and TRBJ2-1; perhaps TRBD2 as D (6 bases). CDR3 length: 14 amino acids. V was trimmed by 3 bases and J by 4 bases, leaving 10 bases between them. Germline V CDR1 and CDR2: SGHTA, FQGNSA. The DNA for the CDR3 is TGTGCCAGCAGCTTGCTGGGGGGATACAATGAGCAGTTCTTC. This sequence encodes CASSLLGGYNEQFF.

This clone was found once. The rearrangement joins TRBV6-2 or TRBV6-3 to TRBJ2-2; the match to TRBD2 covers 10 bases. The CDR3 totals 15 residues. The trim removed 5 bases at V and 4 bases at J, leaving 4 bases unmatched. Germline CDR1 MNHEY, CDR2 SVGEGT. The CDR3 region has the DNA TGTGCCAGCAGTACCAGCGGGAGGGCCACCGGGGAGCTGTTTTTT. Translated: CASSTSGRATGELFF.

CDR3 sequence (DNA): TGTGCCAGCACCCCTGAGCGAAGCCGTTTAAGGGGCACCGGGGAGCTGTTTTTT. Protein product: CASTPERSRLRGTGELFF. The chain recombines TRBV27 with TRBJ2-2; D is possibly TRBD1 (5 bases). The CDR3 totals 18 residues. Germline CDR1 is MNHEY and CDR2 is SMNVEV (reference sequence). The ends were cut back, 7 bases at V and 4 bases at J, with 25 bases in the middle.

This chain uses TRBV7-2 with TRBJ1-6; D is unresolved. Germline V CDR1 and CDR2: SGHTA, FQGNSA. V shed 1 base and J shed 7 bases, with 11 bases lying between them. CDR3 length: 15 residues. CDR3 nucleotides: TGTGCCAGCAGCTTAGGTTCGCAGTCCAATTCACCCCTCCACTTT. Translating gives CASSLGSQSNSPLHF.

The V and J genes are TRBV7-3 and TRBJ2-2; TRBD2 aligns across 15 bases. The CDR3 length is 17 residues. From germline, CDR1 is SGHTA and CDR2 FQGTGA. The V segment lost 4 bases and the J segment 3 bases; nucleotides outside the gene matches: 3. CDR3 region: CASSSGTSGRYTGELFF. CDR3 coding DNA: TGTGCCAGCAGCTCAGGGACTAGCGGGAGGTACACCGGGGAGCTGTTTTTT.

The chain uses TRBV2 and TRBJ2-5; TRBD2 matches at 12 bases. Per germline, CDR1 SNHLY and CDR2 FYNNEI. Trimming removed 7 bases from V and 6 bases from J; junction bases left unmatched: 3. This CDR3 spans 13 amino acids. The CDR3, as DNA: TGTGCCAGCACTAGCGGGAGGGGAAAGACCCAGTACTTC. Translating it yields CASTSGRGKTQYF.

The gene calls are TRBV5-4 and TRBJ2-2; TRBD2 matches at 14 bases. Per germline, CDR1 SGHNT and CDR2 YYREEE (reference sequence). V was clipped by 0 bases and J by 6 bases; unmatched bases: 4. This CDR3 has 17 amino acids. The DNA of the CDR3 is TGTGCCAGCAGCTTGGCCCGGACTAGCGGGAGGCCCGGGGAGCTGTTTTTT. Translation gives CASSLARTSGRPGELFF.

The CDR3 is CASSTARRGHLPQHF. For the CDR3, the DNA is TGCGCCAGCAGCACGGCCCGGAGGGGCCATCTGCCCCAGCATTTT. The V call is TRBV5-1, the J call TRBJ1-5, with a possible D match to TRBD1 (5 bases). The V gene lost 4 bases and the J gene lost 9 bases, with 20 bases spanning the gap. Germline V CDR1 and CDR2: SGHRS, YFSETQ. The CDR3 length is 15 residues.